This record covers a single T cell receptor beta chain. Germline V gives CDR1 MNHEY, CDR2 SVGAGI. The CDR3 length is 13 residues. V was clipped by 7 bases and J by 4 bases; unmatched bases: 6. This sample was taken from a study of T cell responses to AZD1222 COVID-19 vaccine. Some clones are missing from TCRdb's copy, which holds only in-frame ones; the method was immunoSEQ multiplex PCR. The sample lists 140,000 to 150,000 clones, 80% to 85% occurring once. The sequenced sample was peripheral blood, obtained on day 0 of MenACWY control vaccination. V gene TRBV6-5 combines with J gene TRBJ1-2, with 7 bases fitting TRBD1. The receptor comes from an adult in good health. In DNA form, the CDR3 reads TGTGCCAGCATCCCGACAGGGACCTATGGCTACACCTTC. It specifies CASIPTGTYGYTF.